This T cell receptor (beta chain) originates from a study of T cell repertoires and Cas9 in healthy adults. Turning to the study itself: Characterization of SpCas9-reactive CD4 and CD8 T cells covered multi-effector potency, cytotoxicity and lineage.

Of note for this clone: Its specificity is unknown.

Regarding the study as a whole: SpCas9-reactive effector T cells were reportedly restrained in vitro by SpCas9-reactive regulatory T cells.

Data came from immunoSEQ multiplex PCR; TCRdb stores just in-frame clones and leaves some out. The sample lists about 22,000 clones, less than 95% seen once, with roughly 1.6% in the top ten. The clonotype was recovered from a human donor in good health. The sequenced material came from CD4+ effector T cells (CD127+, CD25-, CD137-, CD154-) from PBMCs; culture status not recorded.

The CDR3 sequence: CASRAGARSANTGELFF. The CDR3 nucleotides read TGTGCCAGTAGAGCGGGGGCCCGATCCGCGAACACCGGGGAGCTGTTTTTT. This sequence joins TRBV19 and TRBJ2-2, with 8 bases identical to TRBD2. Per germline, CDR1 LNHDA and CDR2 SQIVND (reference sequence). The CDR3 sequence is 17 residues long. With 6 bases clipped from V and 0 bases from J, the junction kept 9 bases outside the gene matches.